This T cell receptor (beta chain) was sequenced during a study of tumor-infiltrating lymphocytes in primary liver carcinoma. Starting material for RNA and DNA co-extraction consisted of about 20-30 mg of unsorted bulk tissue. Patients were chronically HBV-infected and treatment-naive. V dropped 6 bases and J dropped 4; count of bases not matched to a gene: 8. This CDR3 has 15 amino acids. Germline loops: CDR1 MNHNS, CDR2 SASEGT. From around 500 ng total RNA, TCR beta cDNA was generated with a primer in the constant region. ARM-PCR was slightly modified, and three nested multiplex PCR rounds with it gave rise to the TCR beta libraries. Investigators reported that the first two PCR rounds, at 10 cycles each, used TRBV1-TRBV30 forward primers with a C-beta reverse primer. TCRdb re-analysed the multiplex PCR reads in MiXCR, keeping a single row per CDR3 protein. The sample includes under 150,000 distinct CDR3 sequences, 65% to 75% of them seen just once.

The sample holds many counts of this clonotype. The rearrangement uses TRBV6-1 and TRBJ1-4; 7 nucleotides agree with TRBD1. The clonotype comes from a woman aged 55-70 years with primary liver carcinoma and hepatitis B virus infection. The specimen was tumor-adjacent normal liver tissue. This chain's CDR3 is CASSRDRAINEKLFF. The CDR3 region has the DNA TGTGCCAGCAGCAGGGACAGAGCAATTAATGAAAAACTGTTTTTT.